What follows are 19 T cell receptor delta chains derived from one specimen sequenced in a study of γδ T cells in repeated Plasmodium falciparum infection. TCRdb re-called clones from the multiplex PCR reads using CATT. The table lists around 57,000 delta-chain clones, around 1.7% of them singletons. Bulk repertoires came from Vgamma9/Vdelta2+ or Vdelta2-negative gammadelta T cells flow-sorted from PBMC. The sequenced sample was gamma-delta T cells from blood. The receptors stem from a pool of human donors (malaria-infected and uninfected, not separated).

This clone was found a few times. This is likely an artifact of a read error, given a far larger clone one base away. This sample also contains other DNA sequences that code for the same CDR3. This rearrangement joins TRDV1 to TRDJ1; 13 positions agree with TRDD3. From germline, CDR1 is TSWWSYY and CDR2 QGS. Trimming took 6 bases from V and 8 from J; bases not matched to a gene: 21. This CDR3 is 19 amino acids long. CDR3 amino acids: CALGEGAKTRTGGYDKLIF. The CDR3 bases are TGTGCTCTTGGAGAAGGGGCTAAAACCCGTACTGGGGGATACGACAAACTCATCTTT.

This clone was detected a few times. A far larger clone differs by one base, so this is likely a read error. The same CDR3 arises from other DNA sequences in this sample as well. The CDR3, as DNA: TGTGCTCTTGGGGACCGGAGAGCTGGGGGATACGAGTTGTACACCGACAAACTCATCTTT. Protein product: CALGDRRAGGYELYTDKLIF. The chain employs TRDV1 and TRDJ1; 12 bases align to TRDD3. The CDR3 spans 20 residues. CDR1 TSWWSYY and CDR2 QGS come from the germline V gene.

This clone appeared a few times. The protein in TCRdb stems from a much larger clone and differs at residue 4 from this DNA's translation, likely a read error; here the protein is translated from the DNA. The chain couples TRDV2 to TRDJ1; D is possibly TRDD3 (6 bases). TCRdb supplies no J gene; here it was assigned by aligning the nucleotide sequence to germline. CDR3 length: 25 residues. The germline V gene encodes CDR1 GEAIGNYY and CDR2 EKD. The V gene lost 5 bases and the J gene lost 1 base, with 46 bases spanning the gap. The CDR3 is CACGKACVLPRYWASPLWGTDKLIF. The CDR3 DNA reads TGTGCCTGTGGCAAGGCCTGTGTTCTCCCGAGGTACTGGGCCTCGCCCCTATGGGGCACCGATAAACTCATCTTT.

This clone was seen at least ten times. TCRdb records a much larger clone's protein for this DNA, with a difference at residue 4 that likely arises from a read error; the protein given is the translation of the DNA. J is TRDJ1 and V is TRAV38-2/DV8; D might be TRDD2 (5 bases). The CDR3 totals 16 residues. Germline V gene lookup returns CDR1 TSESDYY and CDR2 QEAYKQQN. The CDR3 sequence: CAYGRKPTKYTDKLIF. CDR3 nucleotide sequence: TGTGCTTATGGGAGGAAACCTACGAAGTACACCGATAAACTCATCTTT.

This clone appeared a few times. TCRdb shows a much larger clone's protein in place of this DNA's translation, and the two differ at residue 17, likely through a read error; the protein shown is translated from the DNA. The chain is built from TRDV2 and TRDJ1, with 12 bases fitting TRDD3. Germline V gives CDR1 GEAIGNYY, CDR2 EKD. CDR3 length: 18 residues. CDR3 DNA: TGTGCCTGTGACACCTTACTGGGGGATACATTCCCTCCCGATAAACTCACCTTT. Its protein product is CACDTLLGDTFPPDKLTF.

A remark on this clone: The protein that TCRdb holds for this DNA derives from a much larger clone and differs from the translated DNA at residue 4, which likely indicates a read error; the protein shown here is translated from the DNA. The genes are TRDV3 and TRDJ1, with 9 bases aligning to TRDD2. V dropped 3 bases and J dropped 0; count of bases not matched to a gene: 29. This CDR3 contains 22 residues. Germline CDR1 and CDR2: TVYSNPD and GDNSRS (reference sequence). This CDR3 is CALPPPPFLRRAGGLNTDKLIF. The CDR3 DNA reads TGTGCCTTACCCCCTCCCCCCTTCCTACGGCGTGCTGGGGGCCTTAACACCGATAAACTCATCTTT.

This clone was observed at least ten times. The TCRdb protein comes from a much larger clone and disagrees with this DNA's translation at residue 18, likely due to a read error; the protein given here is derived from the DNA. J is TRDJ1 and V is TRDV2; 8 nucleotides align to TRDD3. This CDR3 contains 20 residues. Germline V lookup: CDR1 GEAIGNYY, CDR2 EKD. The chain's CDR3 is CACDTAFPPATGGYTDKPIF. The CDR3 coding sequence is TGTGCCTGTGACACGGCCTTCCCACCGGCTACTGGGGGGTACACCGATAAACCCATCTTT.

This clone was picked up many times. The mismatch at residue 5 between this DNA's translation and the TCRdb protein of a much larger clone likely reflects a read error; the protein shown is translated from the DNA. The chain joins TRDV1 to TRDJ1; 8 bases fit TRDD3. This CDR3 has 21 residues. The germline CDR1 and CDR2 sequences are TSWWSYY and QGS. The ends lost 5 bases at V and 3 bases at J; junction bases unmatched: 26. The CDR3 spells CALGRLGYLERGDIVPDKLIF. The CDR3 DNA follows: TGTGCTCTTGGGAGGCTTGGATATTTAGAGAGGGGGGATATTGTGCCCGATAAACTCATCTTT.

The sample holds many counts of this clone. This likely stems from a read error, as it lies one base from a far larger clone. Distinct nucleotide sequences in the sample also encode this CDR3. CDR3 sequence (DNA): TGTGCCCTTGGGGAACGGCCTTTAAAGGCGTGGTACTGGGGGATGCGAACCGATAAACTCATCTTT. Protein sequence: CALGERPLKAWYWGMRTDKLIF. The rearrangement links TRDV1 to TRDJ1; 10 bases are shared with TRDD3. CDR3 length equals 22 residues. Germline CDR1 and CDR2: TSWWSYY and QGS.

In its sample, this clone was seen many times. This DNA translates differently at residue 5 from the TCRdb protein, which is that of a much larger clone; a read error is likely, and the protein shown is the DNA's own translation. The chain employs TRDV1 and TRDJ1; D may be TRDD2 (6 bases). The V and J ends lost 4 bases and 0 bases respectively, with 21 bases between them. This CDR3 is 18 amino acids long. From germline, CDR1 is TSWWSYY and CDR2 QGS. Written as DNA, the CDR3 is TGTGCTCTTGGGGGATGGGCCTTCCCCTGGGATGACACCGATAAACTCATCTTT. It codes for CALGGWAFPWDDTDKLIF.

This clone came up a few times. The TCRdb protein comes from a much larger clone and disagrees with this DNA's translation at residue 8, likely due to a read error; the protein given here is derived from the DNA. This chain connects TRDV3 to TRDJ1; 10 nucleotides align to TRDD3. TCRdb supplies no J gene; here it was assigned by aligning the nucleotide sequence to germline. J gave up 8 bases and V 3 bases, and 33 bases lay outside the gene matches. The CDR3 consists of 21 residues. Germline CDR1 reads TVYSNPD; CDR2 reads GDNSRS (reference sequence). The chain's CDR3 is CALKGRTSPFYWGICPGKLIF. CDR3 bases: TGTGCCTTGAAGGGCCGGACATCCCCCTTCTACTGGGGGATTTGCCCTGGGAAACTCATCTTT.

Comments on this clone: The TCRdb protein, from a much larger clone, departs from this DNA's translation at residue 3, likely by read error; the protein shown derives from the DNA. V is TRDV3 and J is TRDJ1; D could derive from TRDD2 or TRDD3 (9 bases each). No J gene was available from TCRdb, and it was assigned here by a germline match of the DNA. This CDR3 has 19 residues. The V gene lost 5 bases and the J gene lost 1 base, with 32 bases spanning the gap. Per the germline V gene, CDR1 is TVYSNPD and CDR2 is GDNSRS (reference sequence). The CDR3 loop is CALGTFLRGYAGSTDKLIF. The CDR3 coding sequence is TGTGCCCTCGGTACCTTCCTACGGGGATACGCCGGTTCCACCGATAAACTCATCTTT.

This clone was seen a few times. The TCRdb protein comes from a much larger clone and disagrees with this DNA's translation at residue 12, likely due to a read error; the protein given here is derived from the DNA. No J gene was assigned, while the V gene was called as TRDV2; no DNA check was done on the table's D call, TRDD3. Per the germline V gene, CDR1 is GEAIGNYY and CDR2 is EKD. The CDR3 is 18 residues long. Here the CDR3 reads CACDTGWLLGDGGRWVIF. CDR3 DNA: TGTGCCTGTGACACCGGATGGTTACTGGGGGATGGAGGGAGATGGGTCATCTTT.

On this clone: TCRdb's listed protein matches a much larger clone and diverges from this DNA's translation at residue 3, likely through a read error; the protein shown comes from the DNA. The rearrangement links TRDV3 to TRDJ1; the match to TRDD3 covers 9 bases. Germline CDR1 is TVYSNPD and CDR2 is GDNSRS (reference sequence). The trim removed 4 bases at V and 0 bases at J, leaving 21 bases unmatched. The CDR3 runs to 19 residues. The CDR3 loop reads CASNYRRPYWGTYTDKLIF. The CDR3 region has the DNA TGTGCCTCTAACTACCGACGCCCGTACTGGGGGACGTACACCGATAAACTCATCTTT.

For this clone: The TCRdb protein comes from a much larger clone and disagrees with this DNA's translation at residue 3, likely due to a read error; the protein given here is derived from the DNA. The rearrangement joins TRDV2 to TRDJ1; D may be TRDD3 (5 bases). TCRdb records no J gene; here it was assigned by comparing the DNA to germline. The CDR3 has 14 residues. CDR1 is GEAIGNYY, CDR2 EKD, per germline. CDR3 in amino acids: CARDTIWEADKLIF. The CDR3 nucleotides are TGTGCCCGTGACACCATCTGGGAAGCCGATAAACTCATCTTT.

Concerning this clone itself: TCRdb's protein for this DNA is that of a much larger clone and differs from the translation at residue 6, likely a read error; the protein shown is the DNA translation. This rearrangement joins TRDV1 to TRDJ1, with 9 bases aligning to TRDD3. TCRdb lists no J gene, so it was determined here by aligning the DNA to germline. With V trimmed by 5 bases and J by 0 bases, 22 bases remained unmatched. Germline CDR1 is TSWWSYY and CDR2 is QGS. The length of the CDR3 is 21 residues. CDR3 protein: CALGLPPDVLGDQPNTDKLIF. The CDR3 DNA sequence: TGTGCTCTTGGGCTCCCTCCTGACGTACTGGGGGACCAACCTAACACCGATAAACTCATCTTT.

This clone came up a few times. It differs at one base from a far larger clone, so likely a read error. The sample holds other DNA sequences that translate to the same CDR3. J is TRDJ1 and V is TRDV2; a weak D match, TRDD3 (5 bases). The germline gives CDR1 GEAIGNYY, CDR2 EKD. The CDR3 sequence is 19 residues long. The CDR3 coding sequence is TGTGCCTGTGACATCGGGGGCCATGGGAAGGATTATGACGCCGATAAGCTCATCTTT. It is translated as CACDIGGHGKDYDADKLIF.

Regarding this clone: The TCRdb protein, from a much larger clone, departs from this DNA's translation at residue 21, likely by read error; the protein shown derives from the DNA. The V gene is given as TRDV1, and no J gene call is available; the DNA was not compared with TRDD3, the D call given in the table. From germline, CDR1 is TSWWSYY and CDR2 QGS. The CDR3 extends over 24 amino acids. The CDR3 here is CALGGEMPSYLSLLTGGFFGNLIF. Here the CDR3 DNA reads TGTGCTCTTGGGGGAGAGATGCCTTCCTATCTCTCTCTCCTAACTGGGGGATTTTTCGGTAACCTCATCTTT.

This clone appeared a few times. TCRdb shows a much larger clone's protein in place of this DNA's translation, and the two differ at residue 8, likely through a read error; the protein shown is translated from the DNA. This sequence joins TRDV1 and TRDJ1; the D gene could be TRDD2 or TRDD3 (5 bases each). Matching the DNA to germline supplied the J gene, which TCRdb does not give. This CDR3 has 21 amino acids. The V end was cut by 0 bases, the J end by 0 bases, with 26 bases between. Germline V lookup: CDR1 TSWWSYY, CDR2 QGS. In nucleotides, the CDR3 is TGTGCTCTTGGGGAACTAGAGAAAGTGCCCATGCCCTACTGGTACACCGATAAACTCATCTTT. It encodes CALGELEKVPMPYWYTDKLIF.